Listed here are 21 T cell receptor beta chains from one sample, sequenced in a study of PD-1 blockade in classical Hodgkin lymphoma. Here immunoSEQ multiplex PCR was the method, and the copy in TCRdb shows in-frame clones only, minus some. The sample holds around 66,000 clones, 85% to 90% seen once. Every patient had relapsed following autologous stem cell transplantation, and cohorts differed in brentuximab vedotin exposure. Material: peripheral blood mononuclear cells (PBMCs), obtained at baseline. These receptor sequences come from a human donor with classical Hodgkin lymphoma.

CDR3 sequence (DNA): TGTGCCAGCAGCCAAGCACACACCATATATTTT. It specifies CASSQAHTIYF. The rearrangement joins TRBV14 to TRBJ1-3, with D unresolved. V was cut by 1 base and J by 8 bases, with 3 bases left in between. This CDR3 has 11 amino acids. The germline V gene encodes CDR1 SGHDN and CDR2 FVKESK.

This chain uses TRBV18 with TRBJ2-3; TRBD2 agrees at 7 bases. The CDR3 covers 15 residues. Germline CDR1 is KGHSH and CDR2 is LQKENI. V lost 5 bases to trimming and J lost 3 bases; unmatched junction nucleotides: 8. This CDR3 reads CASSRELAPTDTQYF. CDR3 nucleotide sequence: TGTGCCAGCTCAAGGGAACTAGCGCCGACAGATACGCAGTATTTT. The full variable domain, rest sourced from reference TRBV18 and TRBJ2-3, is NAGVMQNPRHLVRRRGQEARLRCSPMKGHSHVYWYRQLPEEGLKFMVYLQKENIIDESGMPKERFSAEFPKEGPSILRIQQVVRGDSAAYFCASSRELAPTDTQYFGPGTRLTVL.

This sequence joins TRBV11-2 and TRBJ1-6; D possibly corresponds to TRBD1 (5 bases). The CDR3 is 14 residues long. Germline-derived CDR1 and CDR2 are SGHAT and FQNNGV. Trimming removed 6 bases at V and 9 bases at J, with 15 bases between. The CDR3 region has the DNA TGTGCCAGCAGACGGGACGGGGGGAGTTCACCCCTCCACTTT. As protein: CASRRDGGSSPLHF.

The chain couples TRBV5-3 to TRBJ1-5; no firm D call. TRBV5-3 is sorted into the ORF group, with uncertain function. The CDR3 spans 16 residues. Trimming stripped 5 bases from V and 4 bases from J, with 19 bases between. CDR3 residues: CARSSSTAVLNQPQHF. CDR3 bases: TGTGCCAGAAGTTCGAGTACAGCCGTATTAAATCAGCCCCAGCATTTT.

This clone turned up a few times. This rearrangement joins TRBV6-5 to TRBJ1-4; D remains ambiguous. The CDR3 sequence is 14 residues long. With 6 bases removed from V and 4 bases from J, the gap between germline ends came to 12 bases. The germline V gene encodes CDR1 MNHEY and CDR2 SVGAGI. CDR3 in amino acids: CASRLFEGNEKLFF. In nucleotides, the CDR3 is TGTGCCAGCAGGCTCTTCGAGGGTAATGAAAAACTGTTTTTT.

The gene calls are TRBV30 and TRBJ2-4; possible D gene TRBD1, 6 bases. Deletions cut 2 bases from V and 6 bases from J, with 20 bases between. This CDR3 is built from 16 residues. Germline values: CDR1 GTSNPN, CDR2 SVGIG (reference sequence). This CDR3 reads CAWSLGHTATGNIQYF. For the CDR3, the DNA is TGTGCCTGGAGTCTGGGACATACAGCTACTGGAAACATTCAGTACTTC.

This clone is a singleton in its sample. The chain is built from TRBV4-1 and TRBJ2-1, with D perhaps TRBD2 (5 bases). From germline, CDR1 is MGHRA and CDR2 YSYEKL. This CDR3 is built from 17 residues. V gave up 3 bases and J gave up 4 bases, with 19 bases separating them. The CDR3 DNA reads as TGCGCCAGCAGCCAGTGGGGTACGGGGAACCTTTACAATGAGCAGTTCTTC. Encoded protein: CASSQWGTGNLYNEQFF.

This chain connects TRBV18 to TRBJ2-7; TRBD1 matches at 7 bases. Germline CDR1 KGHSH, CDR2 LQKENI. This CDR3 region has 14 residues. The V segment lost 3 bases and the J segment 7 bases; nucleotides outside the gene matches: 9. DNA for the CDR3: TGTGCCAGCTCACCGAGGACAGGCGATGGGGAGCAGTACTTC. Protein product: CASSPRTGDGEQYF.

The chain has TRBV27 and TRBJ1-5; 7 nucleotides agree with TRBD1. The CDR3 totals 16 residues. V was clipped by 2 bases and J by 4 bases; unmatched bases: 8. Germline V gene data show CDR1 as MNHEY and CDR2 as SMNVEV (reference sequence). The CDR3 is CASSLRQGSANQPQHF. The DNA for the CDR3 is TGTGCCAGCAGTTTACGACAGGGATCGGCTAATCAGCCCCAGCATTTT.

The rearrangement links TRBV28 to TRBJ1-5, with D perhaps matching TRBD1 (5 bases). CDR3 length: 14 amino acids. CDR1 is MDHEN and CDR2 is SYDVKM in the germline V gene. With 7 bases removed from V and 5 bases from J, the gap between germline ends came to 15 bases. CDR3 coding DNA: TGTGCCAGCACCCAAGGGAGGGGACATCAGCCCCAGCATTTT. It specifies CASTQGRGHQPQHF. The complete variable domain, with remaining parts taken from reference TRBV28 and TRBJ1-5, reads DVKVTQSSRYLVKRTGEKVFLECVQDMDHENMFWYRQDPGLGLRLIYFSYDVKMKEKGDIPEGYSVSREKKERFSLILESASTNQTSMYLCASTQGRGHQPQHFGDGTRLSIL.

The genes are TRBV6-5 and TRBJ1-1, with D unresolved. This CDR3 is built from 14 residues. Trimming shortened V by 0 bases and J by 7 bases, and 12 bases separated the two germline ends. The germline gives CDR1 MNHEY, CDR2 SVGAGI. This CDR3 reads CASSYSKWNHEAFF. CDR3 DNA sequence: TGTGCCAGCAGTTACTCGAAGTGGAACCATGAAGCTTTCTTT.

V and J are TRBV9 and TRBJ2-2; D is ambiguous. The germline gives CDR1 SGDLS, CDR2 YYNGEE. Trimming cost V 0 bases and J 6 bases, with 9 bases left between them. CDR3 length: 14 amino acids. The CDR3 DNA follows: TGTGCCAGCAGCGTAGGCTCAGAGTCCGGGGAGCTGTTTTTT. Translating gives CASSVGSESGELFF.

J is TRBJ1-5 and V is TRBV5-5, with D possibly matching TRBD1 (6 bases). The CDR3 runs 14 residues. The germline V gene has CDR1 SGHKS and CDR2 YYEKEE (reference sequence). V lost 6 bases, J lost 6 bases, and 16 bases lay in between. The CDR3: CASTPAGGLQPQHF. For the CDR3, the DNA is TGTGCCAGCACCCCGGCCGGGGGGCTTCAGCCCCAGCATTTT.

The V call is TRBV5-8, the J call TRBJ2-3, with D tentatively TRBD2 (6 bases). Germline V gives CDR1 SGHTS, CDR2 YDEGEE. V dropped 2 bases and J dropped 5 bases, with 12 bases sitting between them. This CDR3 spans 14 amino acids. The CDR3, as DNA: TGTGCCAGCAGCTTTTGGTTAGCGGTAGATACGCAGTATTTT. It yields the protein CASSFWLAVDTQYF.

This clone was detected only once. For the CDR3, the DNA is TGTGCTAGTGGTTACGGCGGCGAAGAGACCCAGTACTTC. This encodes CASGYGGEETQYF. The rearrangement uses TRBV12-5 and TRBJ2-5, with no clear D. The CDR3 sequence is 13 residues long. V dropped 4 bases and J dropped 3 bases, with 9 bases sitting between them. The V gene's germline CDR1 is LGHNT and CDR2 FRNRAP.

The V gene is TRBV7-9, the J gene TRBJ2-2; D is unclear. The germline gives CDR1 SEHNR, CDR2 FQNEAQ (reference sequence). V lost 0 bases and J lost 5, with 4 bases in between. CDR3 length equals 13 residues. CDR3 region: CASSLAQTGELFF. For the CDR3, the DNA is TGTGCCAGCAGCTTAGCGCAGACCGGGGAGCTGTTTTTT.

The chain has TRBV5-4 and TRBJ1-2; D is ambiguous. Germline CDR1 SGHNT, CDR2 YYREEE (reference sequence). The CDR3 is made up of 13 amino acids. V was trimmed by 5 bases and J by 0 bases, leaving 8 bases between them. The CDR3 bases are TGTGCCAGCAGTTCAACCTCTAACTATGGCTACACCTTC. The encoded protein is CASSSTSNYGYTF.

In DNA form, the CDR3 reads TGTGCCAGCAGCTTTTCCTACTCACAGGGCTTATACAATGAGCAGTTCTTC. Residues: CASSFSYSQGLYNEQFF. The V call is TRBV5-6, the J call TRBJ2-1; a possible D gene is TRBD1 (6 bases). This CDR3 contains 17 residues. From germline, CDR1 is SGHDT and CDR2 YYEEEE. The V and J ends lost 2 bases and 4 bases respectively, with 19 bases between them.

The V and J genes are TRBV6-5 and TRBJ1-3; D is undetermined. Germline assignment: CDR1 MNHEY and CDR2 SVGAGI. This CDR3 is 15 amino acids long. V lost 5 bases to trimming and J lost 0 bases, with 11 bases between them. The CDR3 nucleotides read TGTGCCAGCAGTCCTTTGGCGGGCTCTGGAAACACCATATATTTT. Amino acid sequence: CASSPLAGSGNTIYF.

This chain links TRBV5-6 with TRBJ2-7; TRBD1 matches 7 bases. The length of the CDR3 is 14 residues. CDR1 is SGHDT and CDR2 is YYEEEE in the germline V gene. With V trimmed by 4 bases and J by 5 bases, 9 bases remained unmatched. The CDR3 loop reads CASSVTGFPNEQYF. Written as DNA, the CDR3 is TGTGCCAGCAGCGTGACAGGGTTCCCTAACGAGCAGTACTTC.

This clone was found a few times. V gene TRBV2 combines with J gene TRBJ1-2; possibly TRBD1 for D (6 bases). The germline gives CDR1 SNHLY, CDR2 FYNNEI. The CDR3 has 13 residues. Trimming stripped 8 bases from V and 3 bases from J, with 13 bases between. Written as DNA, the CDR3 is TGTGCCAGCCGGAAACAGGGAGACTATGGCTACACCTTC. Its protein is CASRKQGDYGYTF.